What follows are 11 T cell receptor beta chains derived from one specimen sequenced in a study of Graves' ophthalmopathy and Graves' hyperthyroidism. Researchers took RNA transcripts and amplified TCR beta CDR3 regions from them. The authors performed first-round RT-PCR with HTBI primers and then a second-round multiplex PCR. TCRdb fed the multiplex PCR reads into MiXCR, producing one record per CDR3 protein. The data contain 400,000 or so distinct CDR3 sequences, roughly 15% of them seen just once; the ten biggest clones take up 2.4%. The sample consisted of peripheral blood. The source is an adult woman with stable Graves' hyperthyroidism.

This clonotype was seen many times. The CDR3 here is CASTSEPGAYEQYF. In nucleotides, the CDR3 is TGTGCCAGCACTTCTGAGCCGGGGGCCTACGAGCAGTACTTC. The chain uses TRBV6-5 and TRBJ2-7; perhaps TRBD2 as D (6 bases). The CDR3 consists of 14 residues. The V end was cut by 7 bases, the J end by 2 bases, with 15 bases between. Germline-derived CDR1 and CDR2 are MNHEY and SVGAGI.

This clonotype was seen repeatedly, ten times or more. J is TRBJ1-1 and V is TRBV30, with TRBD1 matching 8 bases. Germline trimming cut 6 bases from V and 4 bases from J; bases unmatched to any gene: 7. The CDR3 extends over 13 amino acids. The germline CDR1 and CDR2 sequences are GTSNPN and SVGIG (reference sequence). The CDR3 coding sequence is TGTGCCTGCTCGGGACAGGTAGGCACTGAAGCTTTCTTT. It translates to CACSGQVGTEAFF.

This clonotype was recorded at least ten times. The V call is TRBV27, the J call TRBJ1-1, with a tentative D call TRBD1 (5 bases). CDR3 length: 12 residues. CDR1 is MNHEY and CDR2 is SMNVEV in the germline V gene (reference sequence). V gave up 5 bases and J gave up 3 bases, with 7 bases separating them. The CDR3 region is CASSAGYTEAFF. The CDR3 nucleotides are TGTGCCAGCAGTGCAGGGTACACTGAAGCTTTCTTT.

This clonotype was seen more than once but under ten times. This chain joins TRBV28 and TRBJ2-2; the match to TRBD2 covers 11 bases. The CDR3 is made up of 16 amino acids. Losses at the gene ends were 5 bases for V and 1 base for J; bases not matched to a gene: 3. Germline CDR1 MDHEN, CDR2 SYDVKM. CDR3 residues: CASSHSGRENTGELFF. The CDR3 region has the DNA TGTGCCAGCAGTCATAGCGGGAGGGAGAACACCGGGGAGCTGTTTTTT.

About this clonotype: The junction departs from germline at one end; a sequencing error may be responsible. The CDR3 loop reads CASSLIESYDQYF. The CDR3 DNA reads as TGTGCCAGCAGTCTTATTGAGTCCTACGATCAGTACTTC. The J gene is TRBJ2-7, the V gene TRBV7-9; D is ambiguous. Germline lookup yields CDR1 SEHNR and CDR2 FQNEAQ (reference sequence). This CDR3 contains 13 residues.

This clonotype was seen ten or more times. The chain couples TRBV5-4 to TRBJ2-7; 9 bases align to TRBD1. V lost 3 bases and J lost 3; bases outside the gene matches: 7. This CDR3 region has 15 residues. The germline V gene encodes CDR1 SGHNT and CDR2 YYREEE (reference sequence). CDR3 sequence: CASSSIDRGNYEQYF. For the CDR3, the DNA is TGTGCCAGCAGCTCTATCGACAGGGGGAACTACGAGCAGTACTTC.

This clonotype occurred many times. The CDR3 DNA follows: TGTGCCAGCAGCTCCGGGACGGCGGGCCAGCCCCAGCATTTT. Translating it yields CASSSGTAGQPQHF. The chain links TRBV12-3 or TRBV12-4 to TRBJ1-5; tentatively, D is TRBD1 (5 bases). The CDR3 totals 14 residues. V was trimmed by 6 bases and J by 7 bases, leaving 16 bases between them.

The sample holds many counts of this clonotype. The chain links TRBV6-2 or TRBV6-3 to TRBJ1-5; no reliable D call. Trimming took 4 bases from V and 0 from J, leaving 7 bases between them. The V gene's germline CDR1 is MNHEY and CDR2 SVGEGT. The CDR3 is 14 amino acids. CDR3 residues: CASSSQYSNQPQHF. The CDR3 DNA reads TGTGCCAGCAGTTCGCAGTATAGCAATCAGCCCCAGCATTTT.

This chain uses TRBV11-2 with TRBJ2-7; TRBD2 matches at 8 bases. The germline CDR1 and CDR2 sequences are SGHAT and FQNNGV. After removal of 3 bases from V and 0 bases from J, the junction contained 7 bases not matched to a gene. The CDR3 extends over 16 amino acids. DNA for the CDR3: TGTGCCAGCAGCTTGGGTCGGCGGGAGGACTCCTACGAGCAGTACTTC. It yields the protein CASSLGRREDSYEQYF.

This clonotype was counted ten times or more. V and J are TRBV6-1 and TRBJ2-7, with 7 positions matching TRBD1. Germline CDR1 reads MNHNS; CDR2 reads SASEGT. This CDR3 has 15 residues. Trimming at V came to 4 bases and at J to 4 bases, leaving 10 bases not matched to a gene. The CDR3 DNA is TGTGCCAGCAGTGCCCCGGACAGGATGATATACGAGCAGTACTTC. This sequence encodes CASSAPDRMIYEQYF.

This clonotype appeared many times. V usage is TRBV6-5 and J usage is TRBJ1-3; D possibly corresponds to TRBD1 (5 bases). The CDR3 loop spans 16 amino acids. V lost 2 bases and J 0 bases, leaving 11 bases between the germline ends. From germline, CDR1 is MNHEY and CDR2 SVGAGI. The CDR3 here is CASSYRQGSSGNTIYF. DNA for the CDR3: TGTGCCAGCAGTTACAGGCAGGGCAGCTCTGGAAACACCATATATTTT.